One and the same sample provided the 5 T cell receptor beta chains below, sequenced in a study of cytomegalovirus exposure and HLA in healthy donors. PCR employed 60 Vbeta and 13 Jbeta primers. Profiled with immunoSEQ multiplex PCR; TCRdb holds only in-frame clones, not every one. This sample carries roughly 150,000 clones, around 80% of them seen once, and the ten largest clones take 1%. Sequenced sample: PBMCs. These receptors all come from a woman aged 40 to 50 in good health and CMV-seronegative.

This clone was seen only a few times. This rearrangement joins TRBV28 to TRBJ2-3; TRBD2 matches at 12 bases. The CDR3 totals 18 residues. The J segment lost 2 bases and the V segment lost 4 bases, leaving 10 bases of the junction unmatched. CDR1 is MDHEN and CDR2 is SYDVKM in the germline V gene. DNA of the CDR3: TGTGCCAGCAGTTCCTCCCTACGACTAGCGGGGGACACAGATACGCAGTATTTT. Residues: CASSSSLRLAGDTDTQYF.

The chain recombines TRBV30 with TRBJ2-1; no definite D call. Germline assignment: CDR1 GTSNPN and CDR2 SVGIG (reference sequence). The CDR3 spans 13 residues. V lost 2 bases to trimming and J lost 14 bases, with 19 bases between them. The CDR3 nucleotides read TGTGCCTGGAGTCCCTCTGCCCAGGCTTTGGAGTTCTTC. Translation: CAWSPSAQALEFF.

This clone was picked up a small number of times. The chain is built from TRBV6-1 and TRBJ1-3; TRBD1 might be the D (6 bases). V lost 3 bases to trimming and J lost 4 bases, with 16 bases between them. The germline V gene encodes CDR1 MNHNS and CDR2 SASEGT. The CDR3 contains 16 residues. CDR3 in DNA: TGTGCCAGCAGTGATCTCCAGGGGAAGTTGGGAAACACCATATATTTT. It is translated as CASSDLQGKLGNTIYF.

The V call is TRBV9, the J call TRBJ1-3; D is unresolved. Germline-derived CDR1 and CDR2 are SGDLS and YYNGEE. Trimming shortened V by 0 bases and J by 0 bases, and 10 bases separated the two germline ends. CDR3 length equals 16 residues. The CDR3, as DNA: TGTGCCAGCAGCGTAGACTATTTAGGCTCTGGAAACACCATATATTTT. It codes for CASSVDYLGSGNTIYF.

The CDR3: CASRVKQVLGSGYTF. The DNA of the CDR3 is TGTGCCAGCAGAGTAAAACAGGTTCTCGGCTCAGGCTACACCTTC. The rearrangement links TRBV6-5 to TRBJ1-2; D perhaps matches TRBD1 (5 bases). Trimming took off 6 bases at V and 8 bases at J, with 22 bases between the two ends. CDR3 size: 15 residues. Germline assignment: CDR1 MNHEY and CDR2 SVGAGI.